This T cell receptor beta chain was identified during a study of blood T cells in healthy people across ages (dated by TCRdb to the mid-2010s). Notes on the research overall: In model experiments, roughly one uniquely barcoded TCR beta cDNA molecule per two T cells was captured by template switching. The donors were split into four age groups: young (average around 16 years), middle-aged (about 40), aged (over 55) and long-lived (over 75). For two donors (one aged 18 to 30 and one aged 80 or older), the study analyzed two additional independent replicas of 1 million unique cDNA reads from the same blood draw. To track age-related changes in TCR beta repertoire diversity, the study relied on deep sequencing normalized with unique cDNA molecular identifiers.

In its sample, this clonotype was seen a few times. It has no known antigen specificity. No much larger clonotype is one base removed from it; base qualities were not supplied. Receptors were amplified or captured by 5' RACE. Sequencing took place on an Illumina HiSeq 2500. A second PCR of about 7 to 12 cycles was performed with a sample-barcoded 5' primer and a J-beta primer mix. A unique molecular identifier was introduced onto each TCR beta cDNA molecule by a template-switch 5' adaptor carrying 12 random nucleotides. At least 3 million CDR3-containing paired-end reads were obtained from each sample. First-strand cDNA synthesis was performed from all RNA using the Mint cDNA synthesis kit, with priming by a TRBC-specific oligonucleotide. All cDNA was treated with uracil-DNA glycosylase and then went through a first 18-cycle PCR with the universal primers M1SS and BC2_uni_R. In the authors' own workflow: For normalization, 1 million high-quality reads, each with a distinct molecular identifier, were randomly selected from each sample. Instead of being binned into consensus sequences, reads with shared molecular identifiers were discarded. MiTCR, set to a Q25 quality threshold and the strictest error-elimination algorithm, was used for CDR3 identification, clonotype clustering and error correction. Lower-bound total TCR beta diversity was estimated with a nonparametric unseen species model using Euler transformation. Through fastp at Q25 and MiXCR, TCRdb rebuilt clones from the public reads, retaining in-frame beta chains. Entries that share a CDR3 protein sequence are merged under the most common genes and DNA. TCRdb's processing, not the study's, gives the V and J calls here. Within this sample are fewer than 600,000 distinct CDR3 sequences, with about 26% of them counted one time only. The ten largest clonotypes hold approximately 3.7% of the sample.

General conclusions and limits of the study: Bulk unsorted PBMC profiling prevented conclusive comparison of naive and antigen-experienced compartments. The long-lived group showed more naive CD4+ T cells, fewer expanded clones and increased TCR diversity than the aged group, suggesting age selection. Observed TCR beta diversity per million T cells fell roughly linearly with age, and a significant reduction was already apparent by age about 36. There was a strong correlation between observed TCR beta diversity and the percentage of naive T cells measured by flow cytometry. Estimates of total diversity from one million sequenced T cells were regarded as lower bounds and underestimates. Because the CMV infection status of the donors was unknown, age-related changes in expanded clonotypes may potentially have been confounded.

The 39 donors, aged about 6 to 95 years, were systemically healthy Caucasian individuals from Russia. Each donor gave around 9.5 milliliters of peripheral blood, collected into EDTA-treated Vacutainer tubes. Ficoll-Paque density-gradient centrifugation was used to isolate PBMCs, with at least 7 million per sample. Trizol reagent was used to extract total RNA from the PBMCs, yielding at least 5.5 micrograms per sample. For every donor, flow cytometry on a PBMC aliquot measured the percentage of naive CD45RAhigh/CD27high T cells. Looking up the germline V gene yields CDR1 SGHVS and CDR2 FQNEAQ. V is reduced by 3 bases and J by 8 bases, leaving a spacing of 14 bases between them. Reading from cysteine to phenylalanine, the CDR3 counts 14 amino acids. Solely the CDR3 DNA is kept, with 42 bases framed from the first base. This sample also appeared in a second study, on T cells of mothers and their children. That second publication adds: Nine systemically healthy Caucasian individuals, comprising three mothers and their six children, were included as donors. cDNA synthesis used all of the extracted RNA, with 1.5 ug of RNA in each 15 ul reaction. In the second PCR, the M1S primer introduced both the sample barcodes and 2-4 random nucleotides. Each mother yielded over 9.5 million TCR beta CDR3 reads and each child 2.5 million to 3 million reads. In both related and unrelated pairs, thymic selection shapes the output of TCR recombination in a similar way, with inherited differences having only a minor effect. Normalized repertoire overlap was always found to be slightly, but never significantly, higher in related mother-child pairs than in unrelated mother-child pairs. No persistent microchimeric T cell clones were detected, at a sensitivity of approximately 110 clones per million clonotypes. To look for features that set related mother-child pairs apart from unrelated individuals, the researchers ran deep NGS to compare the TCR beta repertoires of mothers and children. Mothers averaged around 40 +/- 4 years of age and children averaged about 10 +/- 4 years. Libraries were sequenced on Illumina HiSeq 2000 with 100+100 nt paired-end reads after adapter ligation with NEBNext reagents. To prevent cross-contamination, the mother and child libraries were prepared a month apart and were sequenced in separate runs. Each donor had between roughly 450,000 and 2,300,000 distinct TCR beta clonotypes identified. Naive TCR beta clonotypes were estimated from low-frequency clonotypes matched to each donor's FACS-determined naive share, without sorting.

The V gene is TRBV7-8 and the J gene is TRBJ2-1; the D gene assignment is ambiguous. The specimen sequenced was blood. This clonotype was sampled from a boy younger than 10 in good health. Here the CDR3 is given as CASSFGVLGYEQFF. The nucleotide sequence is TGTGCCAGCAGCTTTGGGGTTCTTGGTTATGAGCAGTTCTTC.